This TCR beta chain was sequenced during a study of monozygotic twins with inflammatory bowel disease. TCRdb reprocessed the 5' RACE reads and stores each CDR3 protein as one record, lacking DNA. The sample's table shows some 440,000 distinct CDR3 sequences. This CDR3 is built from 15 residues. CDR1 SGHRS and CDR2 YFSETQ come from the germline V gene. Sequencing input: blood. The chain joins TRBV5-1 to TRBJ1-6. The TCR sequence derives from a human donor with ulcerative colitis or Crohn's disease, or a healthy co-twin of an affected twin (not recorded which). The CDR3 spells CASSPGGIGRSPLHF. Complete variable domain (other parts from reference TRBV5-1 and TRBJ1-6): KAGVTQTPRYLIKTRGQQVTLSCSPISGHRSVSWYQQTPGQGLQFLFEYFSETQRNKGNFPGRFSGRQFSNSRSEMNVSTLELGDSALYLCASSPGGIGRSPLHFGNGTRLTVT.